One and the same sample provided the 12 T cell receptor beta chains below, sequenced in a study of cytomegalovirus exposure and HLA in healthy donors. The primer mix had 60 Vbeta and 13 Jbeta primers. Generated by immunoSEQ multiplex PCR, the TCRdb table keeps only in-frame clones and is missing some. This table has 60,000 or so clones, 60% to 80% appearing once. Sequenced material: PBMCs. The origin of the receptors is a woman between 40 and 55 years old in good health and CMV-seropositive.

The chain is built from TRBV4-3 and TRBJ1-1; 8 bases fit TRBD1. Germline CDR1 and CDR2: LGHNA and YSLEER. The J segment lost 11 bases and the V segment lost 3 bases, leaving 17 bases of the junction unmatched. The length of the CDR3 is 16 residues. CDR3 amino acids: CASSQSLNPDRAHAFF. The DNA for the CDR3 is TGCGCCAGCAGCCAGAGCCTAAACCCGGACAGGGCCCATGCTTTCTTT.

The chain uses TRBV5-1 and TRBJ2-7; the match to TRBD1 covers 10 bases. Germline values: CDR1 SGHRS, CDR2 YFSETQ. J lost 5 bases, V lost 2 bases, and 7 bases had no gene match. The CDR3 totals 15 residues. For the CDR3, the DNA is TGCGCCAGCAGCTTACCCGGGACAGGGGCCCACGAGCAGTACTTC. Its translation is CASSLPGTGAHEQYF. The whole variable domain, filled in from reference TRBV5-1 and TRBJ2-7, reads KAGVTQTPRYLIKTRGQQVTLSCSPISGHRSVSWYQQTPGQGLQFLFEYFSETQRNKGNFPGRFSGRQFSNSRSEMNVSTLELGDSALYLCASSLPGTGAHEQYFGPGTRLTVT.

CDR3 nucleotide sequence: TGTGCCAGCAGCTCCGGGGGAAAAGCTTTCTTT. It yields the protein CASSSGGKAFF. This chain links TRBV7-3 with TRBJ1-1, with a weak D call TRBD1 (5 bases). Germline V gene lookup returns CDR1 SGHTA and CDR2 FQGTGA. The CDR3 consists of 11 residues. V was trimmed by 4 bases and J by 9 bases, leaving 9 bases between them. The full variable domain, its missing parts supplied by reference TRBV7-3 and TRBJ1-1, is GAGVSQTPSNKVTEKGKYVELRCDPISGHTALYWYRQSLGQGPEFLIYFQGTGAADDSGLPNDRFFAVRPEGSVSTLKIQRTERGDSAVYLCASSSGGKAFFGQGTRLTVV.

The V and J genes are TRBV18 and TRBJ2-2; 7 nucleotides match TRBD1. The V gene end was trimmed by 1 base and the J gene end by 1 base; junction bases not matched to a gene: 3. Germline V gives CDR1 KGHSH, CDR2 LQKENI. The CDR3 is 16 amino acids. This chain's CDR3 is CASSPQGAKNTGELFF. CDR3 nucleotide sequence: TGTGCCAGCTCACCACAGGGGGCCAAGAACACCGGGGAGCTGTTTTTT. The full variable domain, its missing parts supplied by reference TRBV18 and TRBJ2-2, is NAGVMQNPRHLVRRRGQEARLRCSPMKGHSHVYWYRQLPEEGLKFMVYLQKENIIDESGMPKERFSAEFPKEGPSILRIQQVVRGDSAAYFCASSPQGAKNTGELFFGEGSRLTVL.

This clone was counted only a few times. CDR3 nucleotides: TGTGCCAGCAGCTTGGACTTTTCTACTGGAAACACCATATATTTT. Its protein product is CASSLDFSTGNTIYF. The chain has TRBV5-4 and TRBJ1-3; D remains ambiguous. This CDR3 is 15 amino acids long. V was trimmed by 0 bases and J by 2 bases, leaving 9 bases between them. CDR1 is SGHNT, CDR2 YYREEE, per germline (reference sequence).

This clone was detected once. The genes are TRBV25-1 and TRBJ2-1; D is perhaps TRBD1 (5 bases). The CDR3 spans 16 residues. Germline assignment: CDR1 MGHDK and CDR2 SYGVNS. Trimming cost V 4 bases and J 2 bases, with 15 bases left between them. Written as DNA, the CDR3 is TGTGCCAGCAGTGTTGTGGCCGGCAGGGCCTACAATGAGCAGTTCTTC. Translating it yields CASSVVAGRAYNEQFF.

The genes are TRBV19 and TRBJ1-5; 11 positions match TRBD1. Losses at the gene ends were 5 bases for V and 6 bases for J; bases not matched to a gene: 6. The CDR3 length is 15 residues. Germline V gene data show CDR1 as LNHDA and CDR2 as SQIVND (reference sequence). The CDR3 bases are TGTGCCAGTAGTTACGGGACAGGGGGAGGTCAGCCCCAGCATTTT. The encoded protein is CASSYGTGGGQPQHF. The full variable domain, rest sourced from reference TRBV19 and TRBJ1-5, is DGGITQSPKYLFRKEGQNVTLSCEQNLNHDAMYWYRQDPGQGLRLIYYSQIVNDFQKGDIAEGYSVSREKKESFPLTVTSAQKNPTAFYLCASSYGTGGGQPQHFGDGTRLSIL.

This chain joins TRBV19 and TRBJ1-4; the D is unclear. CDR3 length: 15 residues. The germline CDR1 and CDR2 sequences are LNHDA and SQIVND (reference sequence). V shed 3 bases and J shed 7 bases, with 15 bases lying between them. The CDR3 protein is CASSMGRHAAEKLFF. The CDR3 DNA follows: TGTGCCAGTAGTATGGGGAGACATGCCGCTGAAAAACTGTTTTTT.

The chain recombines TRBV2 with TRBJ1-4; no clear D. The CDR3 length is 13 residues. Germline CDR1 is SNHLY and CDR2 is FYNNEI. The V end lost 1 base, the J end lost 7 bases, and 7 bases lay between the germline ends. The CDR3 is CASSEGSAEKLFF. Here the CDR3 DNA reads TGTGCCAGCAGTGAAGGGAGTGCTGAAAAACTGTTTTTT.

This sequence joins TRBV7-9 and TRBJ2-2; maybe TRBD2 (6 bases). This CDR3 is 12 amino acids long. The V and J ends lost 4 bases and 9 bases respectively, with 9 bases between them. The germline V gene has CDR1 SEHNR and CDR2 FQNEAQ (reference sequence). The CDR3 sequence: CASSSGGRELFF. The CDR3, as DNA: TGTGCCAGCAGCTCCGGAGGGAGGGAGCTGTTTTTT.

The CDR3 region has the DNA TGTGCCAGCAGTACCGGACAGACGAAGGGGGAGACCCAGTACTTC. Residues: CASSTGQTKGETQYF. The chain combines TRBV28 with TRBJ2-5, with D possibly being TRBD1 (6 bases). Deletions cut 5 bases from V and 5 bases from J, with 18 bases between. This CDR3 contains 15 residues. CDR1 and CDR2 (germline): MDHEN, SYDVKM.

The J gene is TRBJ1-1, the V gene TRBV28; 7 bases match TRBD1. V shed 3 bases, J shed 7 bases, and the junction held 8 bases outside the gene matches. CDR3 size: 14 residues. Looked up from germline, CDR1 is MDHEN and CDR2 is SYDVKM. CDR3 DNA sequence: TGTGCCAGCAGTTTTCTGATCGGACAGGATGAAGCTTTCTTT. Its translation: CASSFLIGQDEAFF. The entire variable domain, with the rest obtained from reference TRBV28 and TRBJ1-1, is as follows: DVKVTQSSRYLVKRTGEKVFLECVQDMDHENMFWYRQDPGLGLRLIYFSYDVKMKEKGDIPEGYSVSREKKERFSLILESASTNQTSMYLCASSFLIGQDEAFFGQGTRLTVV.